This T cell receptor (beta chain) appears in the sequencing data of a study of cytomegalovirus exposure and HLA in healthy donors. Study observations and caveats: A few CMV-associated chains proved CMV antigen-specific in vitro.

Concerning this clone: Its target is not known.

After removal of 1 base from V and 5 bases from J, the junction contained 6 bases not matched to a gene. The CDR3 contains 17 residues. Germline CDR1 MDHEN, CDR2 SYDVKM. Healthy bone marrow donors made up the cohort. Both 60 Vbeta primers and 13 Jbeta primers went into the PCR. Sequencing used immunoSEQ multiplex PCR; TCRdb keeps in-frame clones, though not all of them. This table holds over 150,000 clones, around 79% found once. The sequencing input was PBMCs. The clonotype was recovered from a woman aged 18 to 35 in good health and CMV-seronegative. The rearrangement links TRBV28 to TRBJ1-5; 12 bases map to TRBD1. The CDR3 spells CASSLLGQGARDQPQHF. CDR3 bases: TGTGCCAGCAGTTTATTGGGACAGGGGGCAAGGGATCAGCCCCAGCATTTT.